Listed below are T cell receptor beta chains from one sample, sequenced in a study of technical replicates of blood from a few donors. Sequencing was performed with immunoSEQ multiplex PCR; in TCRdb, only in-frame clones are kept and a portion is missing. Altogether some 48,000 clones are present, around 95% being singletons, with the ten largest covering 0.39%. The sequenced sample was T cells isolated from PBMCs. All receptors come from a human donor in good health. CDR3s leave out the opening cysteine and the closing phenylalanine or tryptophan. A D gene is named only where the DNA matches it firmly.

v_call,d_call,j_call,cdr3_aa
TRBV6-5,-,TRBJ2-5,ASGVEYQETQY
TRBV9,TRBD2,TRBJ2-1,ASSVVLAGGGEQF
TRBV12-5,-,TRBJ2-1,ASGLGGGAIGNEQF
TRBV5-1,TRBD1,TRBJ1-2,ASSSAGQEENYGYT
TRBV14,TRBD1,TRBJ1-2,ASSRSTGAYGYT
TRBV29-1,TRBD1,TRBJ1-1,SAGTGISVEAF
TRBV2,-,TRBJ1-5,ASSEQQALEPQH
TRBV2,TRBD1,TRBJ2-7,ASSPRTGRSEQY
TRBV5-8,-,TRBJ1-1,ASSRGWGGTEAF
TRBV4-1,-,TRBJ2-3,ASCQGVGDTQY